Presented here are 30 T cell receptor beta chains from one specimen sequenced in a study of shared T cell receptors in the human thymus. Data came from immunoSEQ multiplex PCR; TCRdb stores just in-frame clones and leaves some out. The data hold about 710,000 clones, with approximately 89% observed a single time. The sample also formed part of further work on human thymus T cells.

Sequencing used thymocytes. These receptors were obtained from a boy under two years old with a congenital heart defect.

The gene calls are TRBV5-8 and TRBJ1-5; TRBD1 agrees at 9 bases. V trimming: 5 bases; J trimming: 4 bases; junction bases outside the gene matches: 4. This CDR3 comprises 14 residues. Germline lookup yields CDR1 SGHTS and CDR2 YDEGEE. The CDR3 coding sequence is TGTGCCAGCAGAGATGACAGGGGGAATCAGCCCCAGCATTTT. This encodes CASRDDRGNQPQHF.

The table lists this clone with a count of one. This rearrangement joins TRBV15 to TRBJ1-2; TRBD1 might be the D (5 bases). This CDR3 contains 14 residues. V lost 5 bases and J 8 bases, leaving 18 bases between the germline ends. The germline gives CDR1 LNHNV, CDR2 YYDKDF (reference sequence). For the CDR3, the DNA is TGTGCCACCAGCGTATGGTTCGGGGGAAGGGGCTACACCTTC. This encodes CATSVWFGGRGYTF.

The chain combines TRBV20-1 with TRBJ2-7; D might be TRBD1 (6 bases). V lost 2 bases to trimming and J lost 9 bases, with 11 bases between them. The CDR3 consists of 11 residues. CDR1 is DFQATT, CDR2 SNEGSKA, per germline (reference sequence). CDR3 coding DNA: TGCAGTGCTAGACCTGACAGGTCGCAGTACTTC. Residues: CSARPDRSQYF.

The V and J genes are TRBV15 and TRBJ2-5, with 10 bases aligning to TRBD1. This CDR3 spans 15 amino acids. From germline, CDR1 is LNHNV and CDR2 YYDKDF (reference sequence). V trimming: 3 bases; J trimming: 4 bases; junction bases outside the gene matches: 5. CDR3 amino acids: CATSSRDRGRETQYF. In DNA, the CDR3 is TGTGCCACCAGCAGCCGGGACAGGGGCCGAGAGACCCAGTACTTC.

DNA for the CDR3: TGTGCCAGCAGTTCGTACTTGCCCGACCGGGAAGAGACCCAGTACTTC. This gives the protein CASSSYLPDREETQYF. The chain carries TRBV28 and TRBJ2-5; D remains ambiguous. CDR1 is MDHEN and CDR2 is SYDVKM in the germline V gene. The length of the CDR3 is 16 residues. V dropped 4 bases and J dropped 3 bases, with 18 bases sitting between them.

This clone has a single count. The rearrangement links TRBV7-9 to TRBJ2-7, with TRBD2 as a possible D gene (7 bases). CDR3 length: 15 residues. V dropped 3 bases and J dropped 2 bases, with 14 bases sitting between them. CDR1 and CDR2 (germline): SEHNR, FQNEAQ (reference sequence). The CDR3 nucleotides are TGTGCCAGCAGCTTTAAGGGGGAGGGCCCCTACGAGCAGTACTTC. This gives the protein CASSFKGEGPYEQYF.

The CDR3 sequence is CASSQRDRDLGEQYF. DNA for the CDR3: TGTGCCAGCAGTCAACGGGACAGGGACTTAGGCGAGCAGTACTTC. This chain uses TRBV27 with TRBJ2-7; 9 bases are a match to TRBD1. Germline-derived CDR1 and CDR2 are MNHEY and SMNVEV (reference sequence). V shed 5 bases, J shed 6 bases, and the junction held 11 bases outside the gene matches. CDR3 length: 15 amino acids.

The chain couples TRBV19 to TRBJ2-7; D is perhaps TRBD2 (7 bases). The CDR3 has 16 residues. Trimming removed 8 bases at V and 0 bases at J, with 20 bases between. Per germline, CDR1 LNHDA and CDR2 SQIVND (reference sequence). CDR3: CASRPQGGENSYEQYF. The CDR3, as DNA: TGTGCCAGTCGTCCACAAGGGGGGGAGAACTCCTACGAGCAGTACTTC. Together with reference TRBV19 and TRBJ2-7, the CDR3 gives the full variable domain: DGGITQSPKYLFRKEGQNVTLSCEQNLNHDAMYWYRQDPGQGLRLIYYSQIVNDFQKGDIAEGYSVSREKKESFPLTVTSAQKNPTAFYLCASRPQGGENSYEQYFGPGTRLTVT.

The J gene is TRBJ1-6, the V gene TRBV28; 9 bases map to TRBD1. V lost 5 bases, J lost 7 bases, and 12 bases stayed unmatched. Germline loops: CDR1 MDHEN, CDR2 SYDVKM. This CDR3 comprises 17 residues. The CDR3 loop reads CASSPFPGTGKNSPLHF. The DNA of the CDR3 is TGTGCCAGCAGTCCCTTTCCCGGGACAGGGAAGAATTCACCCCTCCACTTT.

This clone was counted once. The CDR3 DNA reads as TGTGCCAGAAGCCCCGTCGGGGGGAATGAAAAACTGTTTTTT. Translation gives CARSPVGGNEKLFF. This chain uses TRBV5-3 with TRBJ1-4; D might be TRBD1 (5 bases). TRBV5-3 is an open reading frame whose function is uncertain. Trimming removed 4 bases at V and 5 bases at J, with 12 bases between. This CDR3 region has 14 residues.

The chain joins TRBV18 to TRBJ1-1; 8 positions agree with TRBD1. With 2 bases clipped from V and 7 bases from J, the junction kept 6 bases outside the gene matches. CDR3 length: 14 residues. Germline V gene data show CDR1 as KGHSH and CDR2 as LQKENI. CDR3 region: CASSPKTGEGEAFF. In nucleotides, the CDR3 is TGTGCCAGCTCACCAAAGACAGGGGAAGGTGAAGCTTTCTTT.

The chain is built from TRBV27 and TRBJ1-1; D may be TRBD1 (6 bases). Looked up from germline, CDR1 is MNHEY and CDR2 is SMNVEV (reference sequence). The CDR3 is 14 amino acids. Trimming shortened V by 7 bases and J by 0 bases, and 12 bases separated the two germline ends. The CDR3 nucleotides read TGTGCCAGCATTAAGACAGGAATGAACACTGAAGCTTTCTTT. Its protein is CASIKTGMNTEAFF.

V usage is TRBV15 and J usage is TRBJ2-7; 9 nucleotides agree with TRBD2. Looked up from germline, CDR1 is LNHNV and CDR2 is YYDKDF (reference sequence). The V and J ends lost 0 bases and 10 bases, in that order; junction bases with no gene match: 10. The CDR3 spans 15 residues. The CDR3 DNA follows: TGTGCCACCAGCAGAGATACCGCTAGCGGGATGGCCCAGTACTTC. This codes for CATSRDTASGMAQYF.

As for this clone: The germline gene is not matched at one end of the junction; a read error may be the cause. The rearrangement links TRBV4-1 to TRBJ1-1; D remains ambiguous. There are 13 residues in the CDR3. Germline V gene data show CDR1 as MGHRA and CDR2 as YSYEKL. CDR3 sequence: CASSQDSPPTANF. The CDR3 DNA reads TGCGCCAGCAGCCAAGATAGTCCCCCAACCGCGAACTTT.

This sequence joins TRBV5-1 and TRBJ1-4; D gene uncertain. The V end was cut by 3 bases, the J end by 0 bases, with 27 bases between. Germline V gene sequence: CDR1 SGHRS, CDR2 YFSETQ. CDR3 length: 21 amino acids. CDR3: CASSSNLTRLGRGSTNEKLFF. CDR3 DNA: TGCGCCAGCAGCTCCAATCTTACTAGGCTAGGCCGCGGGTCAACTAATGAAAAACTGTTTTTT.

V and J are TRBV6-6 and TRBJ1-3; the D gene is possibly TRBD1 (5 bases). V lost 7 bases to trimming and J lost 5 bases, with 12 bases between them. The CDR3 covers 13 residues. The germline V gene encodes CDR1 MNHNY and CDR2 SVGAGI (reference sequence). CDR3 in DNA: TGTGCCAGCATTTCCAGGGATAGAAACACCATATATTTT. Protein: CASISRDRNTIYF.

The rearrangement joins TRBV4-3 to TRBJ2-3, with D tentatively TRBD1 (5 bases). The V end was cut by 0 bases, the J end by 3 bases, with 13 bases between. CDR1 and CDR2 (germline): LGHNA, YSLEER. This CDR3 spans 16 amino acids. CDR3 residues: CASSQDAGRATDTQYF. The DNA of the CDR3 is TGCGCCAGCAGCCAAGATGCCGGCAGGGCTACAGATACGCAGTATTTT.

V gene TRBV28 combines with J gene TRBJ2-7, with D maybe TRBD1 (6 bases). V lost 2 bases and J 0 bases, leaving 17 bases between the germline ends. This CDR3 is 17 amino acids long. In germline, CDR1 is MDHEN, CDR2 SYDVKM. The CDR3 bases are TGTGCCAGCAGTTTACCCTCTCAGGGGTCCCTCTCCTACGAGCAGTACTTC. Translated: CASSLPSQGSLSYEQYF. Looking up the rest from reference TRBV28 and TRBJ2-7 gives the full variable domain: DVKVTQSSRYLVKRTGEKVFLECVQDMDHENMFWYRQDPGLGLRLIYFSYDVKMKEKGDIPEGYSVSREKKERFSLILESASTNQTSMYLCASSLPSQGSLSYEQYFGPGTRLTVT.

The V call is TRBV27, the J call TRBJ2-3; 7 bases map to TRBD2. CDR1 and CDR2 from the germline V gene are MNHEY and SMNVEV (reference sequence). After removal of 5 bases from V and 4 bases from J, the junction contained 12 bases not matched to a gene. This CDR3 is built from 16 residues. This chain's CDR3 is CASSPPGLRIPDTQYF. DNA of the CDR3: TGTGCCAGCAGTCCTCCGGGACTAAGGATCCCAGATACGCAGTATTTT.

The chain links TRBV25-1 to TRBJ2-3, with 10 bases identical to TRBD2. V was pared by 6 bases and J by 3 bases, with 9 bases of the junction left unmatched. This CDR3 contains 16 residues. Per germline, CDR1 MGHDK and CDR2 SYGVNS. CDR3 sequence reads: CASSPRAGGPTDTQYF. CDR3 DNA sequence: TGTGCCAGCAGCCCCCGAGCGGGAGGGCCTACAGATACGCAGTATTTT.

This chain uses TRBV19 with TRBJ2-7; TRBD1 aligns across 8 bases. After removal of 4 bases from V and 2 bases from J, the junction contained 7 bases not matched to a gene. The CDR3 is 15 amino acids. CDR1 is LNHDA, CDR2 SQIVND, per germline (reference sequence). DNA of the CDR3: TGTGCCAGTAGTAAATCGACAGGGGTGCCCTACGAGCAGTACTTC. The encoded protein is CASSKSTGVPYEQYF.

The chain employs TRBV2 and TRBJ2-7; D perhaps matches TRBD1 (5 bases). CDR1 and CDR2 (germline): SNHLY, FYNNEI. Trimming removed 6 bases at V and 0 bases at J, with 12 bases between. The CDR3 extends over 14 amino acids. Here the CDR3 reads CASSHTGNSYEQYF. In DNA form, the CDR3 reads TGTGCCAGCAGCCACACAGGTAACTCCTACGAGCAGTACTTC.

The V and J genes are TRBV28 and TRBJ2-1; TRBD1 aligns across 10 bases. Germline-derived CDR1 and CDR2 are MDHEN and SYDVKM. CDR3 length: 14 amino acids. J lost 7 bases, V lost 7 bases, and 7 bases had no gene match. CDR3 loop: CASISGQGNNEQFF. CDR3 sequence (DNA): TGTGCCAGCATTTCGGGACAGGGGAATAATGAGCAGTTCTTC.

This chain connects TRBV6-6 to TRBJ2-7; 7 bases align to TRBD1. This CDR3 is built from 14 residues. J was trimmed by 2 bases and V by 5 bases; bases with no gene match: 6. Germline CDR1 and CDR2: MNHNY and SVGAGI (reference sequence). This CDR3 reads CASSRVDRAYEQYF. The CDR3 bases are TGTGCCAGCAGTCGTGTTGACAGGGCCTACGAGCAGTACTTC.

V is TRBV10-1 and J is TRBJ2-3; D unclear. The germline V gene has CDR1 WNHNN and CDR2 SYGVQD (reference sequence). CDR3 length: 14 residues. The V and J ends lost 4 bases and 2 bases respectively, with 10 bases between them. The CDR3 region is CASSAQSNTDTQYF. The CDR3 DNA reads TGCGCCAGCAGTGCGCAGTCGAACACAGATACGCAGTATTTT.

The chain uses TRBV7-9 and TRBJ2-1; 16 nucleotides line up with TRBD2. CDR1 is SEHNR, CDR2 FQNEAQ, per germline (reference sequence). This CDR3 is built from 16 residues. The junction had 2 bases not matched to a gene; V was cut back by 4 bases and J by 5 bases. The CDR3 reads CASSWGLAGGHNEQFF. CDR3 sequence (DNA): TGTGCCAGCAGCTGGGGACTAGCGGGGGGGCACAATGAGCAGTTCTTC.

The CDR3 bases are TGTGCCTGGAGTGTACCTCCCTTTGTCGTCAGAATGAACACTGAAGCTTTCTTT. Its protein is CAWSVPPFVVRMNTEAFF. The rearrangement links TRBV30 to TRBJ1-1; D is ambiguous. The CDR3 totals 18 residues. V lost 0 bases, J lost 0 bases, and 20 bases lay in between. CDR1 GTSNPN and CDR2 SVGIG come from the germline V gene (reference sequence).

This chain uses TRBV19 with TRBJ1-2; D may be TRBD1 (6 bases). Per the germline V gene, CDR1 is LNHDA and CDR2 is SQIVND (reference sequence). Trimming pared 4 bases from V and 9 bases from J, leaving 24 bases between. This CDR3 spans 16 amino acids. The CDR3, as DNA: TGTGCCAGTAGTACTCTTCGACAGGTCCTAAGCCGTAGCTACACCTTC. It specifies CASSTLRQVLSRSYTF.

The rearrangement uses TRBV11-3 and TRBJ2-1, with TRBD2 matching over 13 bases. Unmatched junction bases numbered 7, after V lost 1 base and J lost 7 bases. CDR1 and CDR2 (germline): SGHNT, YENEEA. The CDR3 is 17 residues long. The CDR3 DNA sequence: TGTGCCAGCAGCTTAGGGGGGACTAGCGGGGAAGGGAATGAGCAGTTCTTC. It yields the protein CASSLGGTSGEGNEQFF. The full variable domain, rest sourced from reference TRBV11-3 and TRBJ2-1, is EAGVVQSPRYKIIEKKQPVAFWCNPISGHNTLYWYLQNLGQGPELLIRYENEEAVDDSQLPKDRFSAERLKGVDSTLKIQPAELGDSAVYLCASSLGGTSGEGNEQFFGPGTRLTVL.

The gene calls are TRBV5-1 and TRBJ2-7; TRBD1 might be the D (5 bases). This CDR3 spans 15 amino acids. Germline CDR1 reads SGHRS; CDR2 reads YFSETQ. V lost 5 bases, J lost 0 bases, and 15 bases lay in between. For the CDR3, the DNA is TGCGCCAGCAGTACGGACACTGCTAGCTCCTACGAGCAGTACTTC. Translation gives CASSTDTASSYEQYF.